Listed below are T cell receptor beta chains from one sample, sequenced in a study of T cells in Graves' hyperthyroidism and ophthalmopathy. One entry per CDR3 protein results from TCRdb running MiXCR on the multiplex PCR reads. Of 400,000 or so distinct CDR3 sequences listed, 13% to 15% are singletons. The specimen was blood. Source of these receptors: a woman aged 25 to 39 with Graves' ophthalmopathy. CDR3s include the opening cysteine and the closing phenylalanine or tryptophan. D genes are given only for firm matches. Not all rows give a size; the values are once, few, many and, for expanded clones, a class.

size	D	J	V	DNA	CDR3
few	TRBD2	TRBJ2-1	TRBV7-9	TGTGCCAGCAGCTTAGAAGGAATAGCGGGGAAGACCACCAATGAGCAGTTCTTC	CASSLEGIAGKTTNEQFF
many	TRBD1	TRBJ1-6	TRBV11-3	TGTGCCAGCAGAAGGGGACAGGCTCGCTCCTATAATTCACCCCTCCACTTT	CASRRGQARSYNSPLHF
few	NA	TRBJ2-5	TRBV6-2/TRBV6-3	TGTGCCAGCAGGATCGGGACCAAAAGACAAGAGACCCAGTACTTC	CASRIGTKRQETQYF
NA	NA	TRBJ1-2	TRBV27	TGTGCCAGCAGTTTATCGGTCTACGGCGGCTACACCTTC	CASSLSVYGGYTF
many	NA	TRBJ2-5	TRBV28	TGTGCCAGCAGTTTTGTACAGCCCAACGAAGAGACCCAGTACTTC	CASSFVQPNEETQYF
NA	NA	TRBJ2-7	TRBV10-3	TGTGCCATCAGTGAGTCTGCAGGGAGCTACGAGCAGTACTTC	CAISESAGSYEQYF
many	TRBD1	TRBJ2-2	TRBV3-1	TGTGCCAGCAGCCAAGGGCCCTGGGACAGGTCAAACCTCGGCGTCACCGGGGAGCTGTTTTTT	CASSQGPWDRSNLGVTGELFF
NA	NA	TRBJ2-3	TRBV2	TGTGCCAGCAGTGATCCCGGGAGAGCGTCAGATACGCAGTATTTT	CASSDPGRASDTQYF
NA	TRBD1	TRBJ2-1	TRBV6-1	TGTGCCAGCAGCGGGACAGGGGGGGCCTACAATGAGCAGTTCTTC	CASSGTGGAYNEQFF
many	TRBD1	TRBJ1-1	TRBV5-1	TGCGCCAGCAGAAGACAGGGAGGAGGAACTGAAGCTTTCTTT	CASRRQGGGTEAFF
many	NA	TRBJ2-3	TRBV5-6	TGTGCCAGCAGCTTGCCCGTGGGCCTAAGCACAGATACGCAGTATTTT	CASSLPVGLSTDTQYF
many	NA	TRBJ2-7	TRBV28	TGTGCCAGCAGTTTAATGGGGGACGAGCAGTACTTC	CASSLMGDEQYF
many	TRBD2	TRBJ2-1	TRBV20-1	TGCAGTGCTAGAGAGATTACGGGACTAGCGGGGGTGTATGAGCAGTTCTTC	CSAREITGLAGVYEQFF
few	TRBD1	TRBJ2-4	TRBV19	TGTGCCAATCAAGTGGACAGGATAGCCAAAAACATTCAGTACTTC	CANQVDRIAKNIQYF
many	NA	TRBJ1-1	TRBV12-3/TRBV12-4	TGTGCCAGCAGTCCCGCCGGTAACAGGGTGGGGGCTTTCTTT	CASSPAGNRVGAFF
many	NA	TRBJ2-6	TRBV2	TGTGCCAGCAGTCCCATGGGGGCCCTCTCTGGGGCCAACGTCCTGACTTTC	CASSPMGALSGANVLTF
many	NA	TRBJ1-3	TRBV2	TGTGCCAGCAGGGTTTCTGGAAACACCATATATTTT	CASRVSGNTIYF
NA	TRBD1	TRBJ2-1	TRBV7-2	TGTGCCAGCAGCCATCCGGGACAGGGCTCCTACAATGAGCAGTTCTTC	CASSHPGQGSYNEQFF
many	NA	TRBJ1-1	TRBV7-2	TGTGCCAGCAGCTTAGACCGAGCTGAAGCTTTCTTT	CASSLDRAEAFF
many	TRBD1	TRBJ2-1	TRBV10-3	TGTGCCATCAGTGAGCCACCGGGACAGCTTTACAATGAGCAGTTCTTC	CAISEPPGQLYNEQFF
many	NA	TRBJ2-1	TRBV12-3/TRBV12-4	TGTGCCAGCAGTTTAATCGGGGACAATGAGCAGTTCTTC	CASSLIGDNEQFF
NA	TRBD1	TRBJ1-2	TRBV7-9	TGTGCCAGCAGCCAACTGGACAGGAACTATGGCTACACCTTC	CASSQLDRNYGYTF
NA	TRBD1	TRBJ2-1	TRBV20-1	TGCAGTGTGAACCGGGACAGGGGGTACAATGAGCAGTTCTTC	CSVNRDRGYNEQFF
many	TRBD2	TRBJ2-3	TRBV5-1	TGCGCCAGCGCATCCCCCGGACTAGCGGGGGCCTCAACGAAAACAGATACGCAGTATTTT	CASASPGLAGASTKTDTQYF
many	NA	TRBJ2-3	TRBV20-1	TGCAGTGCTAGAGATGTTGGGTCAGATACGCAGTATTTT	CSARDVGSDTQYF
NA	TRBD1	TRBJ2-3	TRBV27	TGTGCCAGCATCAAAAGGGTCCGTGACAGGGGGCATGCAGATACGCAGTATTTT	CASIKRVRDRGHADTQYF
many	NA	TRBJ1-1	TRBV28	TGTGCCAGCTATAGGGCTTTTGAAGCTTTCTTT	CASYRAFEAFF
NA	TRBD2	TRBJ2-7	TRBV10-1	TGCGCCAGCAGTGAGTTAGCGGGTATTTCCTACGAGCAGTACTTC	CASSELAGISYEQYF
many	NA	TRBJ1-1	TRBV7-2	TGTGCCAGCAGCTTTGGGTACACTGAAGCTTTCTTT	CASSFGYTEAFF
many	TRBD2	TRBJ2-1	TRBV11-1	TGTGCCAGCCTGGGGTCCGGGGGGGGGGCCTACAATGAGCAGTTCTTC	CASLGSGGGAYNEQFF
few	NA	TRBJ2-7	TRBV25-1	TGTGCCAGCGGAGACTACGAGCAGTACTTC	CASGDYEQYF
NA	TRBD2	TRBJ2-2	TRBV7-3	TGTGCCAGCAGTCGGGCGGGGGGACCCAACACCGGGGAGCTGTTTTTT	CASSRAGGPNTGELFF
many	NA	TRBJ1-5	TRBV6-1	TGTGCCAGCAGTTCGACCCTCCAGGCCTCTAGCAATCAGCCCCAGCATTTT	CASSSTLQASSNQPQHF
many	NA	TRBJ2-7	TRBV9	TGTGCCAGCAGCGTAGCGGGCGAGCAGTACTTC	CASSVAGEQYF
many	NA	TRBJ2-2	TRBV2	TGTGCCAGCGGGGAGTTCCTCGGGGGCCACGGGGAGCTGTTTTTT	CASGEFLGGHGELFF
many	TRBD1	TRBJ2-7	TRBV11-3	TGTGCCAGCAGCGTCACAGGGGATTACGAGCAGTACTTC	CASSVTGDYEQYF
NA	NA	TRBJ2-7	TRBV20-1	TGCAGTGCTAGAGATCCGGACTTCACCTCCTACGAGCAGTACTTC	CSARDPDFTSYEQYF
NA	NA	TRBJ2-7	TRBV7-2	TGTGCCAGCAGCCTATATAGTGGACAGATCTACGAGCAGTACTTC	CASSLYSGQIYEQYF
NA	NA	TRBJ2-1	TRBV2	TGTGCCAGCAGTGAACGGCTAGTGAATGAGCAGTTCTTC	CASSERLVNEQFF
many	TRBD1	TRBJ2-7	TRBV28	TGTGCCAGCAGTTACCCCCCCCGGACAGGGGATTACGAGCAGTACTTC	CASSYPPRTGDYEQYF
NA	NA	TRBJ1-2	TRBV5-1	TGCGCCAGCAGCTTGAGCTGGGGGCCCTCTAACTATGGCTACACCTTC	CASSLSWGPSNYGYTF
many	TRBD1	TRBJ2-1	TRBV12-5	TGTGCTAGTGGTTCTTCCACCCGACAGGGTCCTGAGCAGTTCTTC	CASGSSTRQGPEQFF
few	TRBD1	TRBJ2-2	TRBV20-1	TGCAGTGCTAGCCCAAGGGACAGGGGCACCGGGGAGCTGTTTTTT	CSASPRDRGTGELFF
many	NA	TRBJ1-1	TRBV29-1	TGCAGCGTCCCCGGGGCAACACGAACTGAAGCTTTCTTT	CSVPGATRTEAFF
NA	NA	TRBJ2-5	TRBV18	TGTGCCAGCAGCGTAGATGGGGGTGTGCGGCAAGAGACCCAGTACTTC	CASSVDGGVRQETQYF
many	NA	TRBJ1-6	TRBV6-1	TGTGCCAGCAGTGATTTGGACATCCATAATTCACCCCTCCACTTT	CASSDLDIHNSPLHF
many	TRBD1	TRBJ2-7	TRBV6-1	TGTGCCATCATCGGTCCTCCGGGACAGATCTACGAGCAGTACTTC	CAIIGPPGQIYEQYF
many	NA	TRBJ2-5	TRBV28	TGTGCCAGCAGTCCGCATGGCACAGGGTCGGGGCTGGAGACCCAGTACTTC	CASSPHGTGSGLETQYF
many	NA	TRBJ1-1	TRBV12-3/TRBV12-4	TGTGCCAGCAGTGCGAACAAAGAGGAGGACACTGAAGCTTTCTTT	CASSANKEEDTEAFF
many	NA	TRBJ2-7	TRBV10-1	TGCGCCAGCACTACGGGACGGAGCTCCTACGAGCAGTACTTC	CASTTGRSSYEQYF
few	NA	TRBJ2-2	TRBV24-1	TGTGCCACCAGTGACGTATTAACTAACACCGGGGAGCTGTTTTTT	CATSDVLTNTGELFF
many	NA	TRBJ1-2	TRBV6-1	TGTGCCAGCAGTGAAGCGAGGGCCAACTATGGCTACACCTTC	CASSEARANYGYTF
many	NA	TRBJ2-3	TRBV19	TGTGCCAGTAGTACTAGCTCAAGCACAGATACGCAGTATTTT	CASSTSSSTDTQYF
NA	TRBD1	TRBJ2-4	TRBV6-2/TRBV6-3	TGTGCCAGCATTCAGGGGGCTCCCAAAAACACTCAGTACTTC	CASIQGAPKNTQYF
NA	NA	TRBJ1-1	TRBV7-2	TGTGCCAGCAGCCCCAGGATTACTGAAGCTTTCTTT	CASSPRITEAFF
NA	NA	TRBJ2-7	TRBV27	TGTGCCAGCAGAGGTACAGGCCCCTACGAGCAGTACTTC	CASRGTGPYEQYF
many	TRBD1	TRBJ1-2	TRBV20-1	TGCAGTGCTAGAGCTATTCGGGACAGCTTCTATGGCTACACCTTC	CSARAIRDSFYGYTF
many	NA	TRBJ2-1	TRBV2	TGTGCCAGCAGTCGACAGTATGGTGAGCAGTTCTTC	CASSRQYGEQFF
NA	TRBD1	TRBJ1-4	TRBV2	TGTGCCAGCAGAAACAGGGGGGGAGATGAAAAACTGTTTTTT	CASRNRGGDEKLFF